The 31 T cell receptor beta chains below were found in one sample sequenced in a study of cytomegalovirus exposure and HLA in healthy donors. Amplification used 60 Vbeta primers and 13 Jbeta primers. TCRdb's copy holds only in-frame clones and misses some; the assay was immunoSEQ multiplex PCR. Here the sample spans approximately 85,000 clones, around 80% being singletons. The sample comprised PBMCs. The receptors come from a man younger than 40 in good health and CMV-seronegative.

The rearrangement joins TRBV2 to TRBJ2-5; TRBD2 matches 8 bases. CDR3 size: 15 residues. Germline lookup yields CDR1 SNHLY and CDR2 FYNNEI. The J segment lost 11 bases and the V segment lost 6 bases, leaving 17 bases of the junction unmatched. This chain's CDR3 is CASRPGTRKTGEQYF. Here the CDR3 DNA reads TGTGCCAGCAGGCCCGGGACTAGGAAAACGGGTGAGCAGTACTTC.

The rearrangement links TRBV5-1 to TRBJ1-2; D unresolved. Germline CDR1 is SGHRS and CDR2 is YFSETQ. V was trimmed by 0 bases and J by 4 bases, leaving 4 bases between them. This CDR3 spans 12 amino acids. The CDR3 here is CASSLDSYGYTF. The CDR3 nucleotides are TGCGCCAGCAGCTTGGACAGCTATGGCTACACCTTC.

CDR3 region: CASSRTGSSYEQYF. The CDR3 nucleotides are TGTGCCAGCAGCCGGACAGGCTCAAGCTACGAGCAGTACTTC. The rearrangement joins TRBV5-5 to TRBJ2-7; 7 bases match TRBD1. Germline-derived CDR1 and CDR2 are SGHKS and YYEKEE (reference sequence). This CDR3 region has 14 residues. Trimming took 4 bases from V and 3 from J; bases not matched to a gene: 7.

This CDR3 reads CASSLASGIRQYF. The CDR3 bases are TGTGCCAGCAGCTTAGCGTCAGGGATTAGGCAGTACTTC. The gene calls are TRBV7-9 and TRBJ2-7; TRBD1 might be the D (5 bases). Germline V gene sequence: CDR1 SEHNR, CDR2 FQNEAQ (reference sequence). V was clipped by 0 bases and J by 9 bases, with 12 bases between them. This CDR3 is built from 13 residues.

The chain couples TRBV29-1 to TRBJ2-2; D is possibly TRBD2 (6 bases). Germline V gene sequence: CDR1 SQVTM, CDR2 ANQGSEA. The CDR3 runs 15 residues. V was pared by 6 bases and J by 3 bases, with 17 bases between. The chain's CDR3 is CSVKGRTGDTGELFF. For the CDR3, the DNA is TGCAGCGTAAAAGGCCGAACGGGGGACACCGGGGAGCTGTTTTTT.

This clone was observed a handful of times. The chain carries TRBV5-1 and TRBJ1-5; tentatively, D is TRBD1 (6 bases). Germline lookup yields CDR1 SGHRS and CDR2 YFSETQ. The CDR3 contains 15 residues. V was cut by 0 bases and J by 4 bases, with 11 bases left in between. The CDR3 spells CASSLGTEINQPQHF. CDR3 sequence (DNA): TGCGCCAGCAGCTTGGGGACAGAAATAAATCAGCCCCAGCATTTT.

This clone was seen just once. The chain links TRBV5-6 to TRBJ2-7; the D gene is possibly TRBD2 (6 bases). Trimming took off 3 bases at V and 3 bases at J, with 16 bases between the two ends. Per the germline V gene, CDR1 is SGHDT and CDR2 is YYEEEE. The CDR3 loop spans 15 amino acids. This CDR3 is CASSSDPGAYYEQYF. In nucleotides, the CDR3 is TGTGCCAGCAGCTCGGATCCGGGAGCCTACTACGAGCAGTACTTC.

The chain employs TRBV9 and TRBJ1-1; 7 positions agree with TRBD1. The CDR3 sequence is 13 residues long. J lost 4 bases, V lost 3 bases, and 3 bases had no gene match. Germline CDR1 reads SGDLS; CDR2 reads YYNGEE. The CDR3 DNA is TGTGCCAGCAGCGCTGACAGGGCCACTGAAGCTTTCTTT. Translating it yields CASSADRATEAFF.

The gene calls are TRBV28 and TRBJ2-5, with a possible D match to TRBD2 (5 bases). Germline V CDR1 and CDR2: MDHEN, SYDVKM. The V gene lost 3 bases and the J gene lost 5 bases, with 13 bases spanning the gap. The length of the CDR3 is 14 residues. CDR3 loop: CASSFLRAGETQYF. CDR3 sequence (DNA): TGTGCCAGCAGTTTCTTGAGGGCCGGGGAGACCCAGTACTTC.

The V gene is TRBV9, the J gene TRBJ2-3; tentative D call: TRBD2 (6 bases). The germline V and J ends were trimmed by 3 bases and 3 bases, with 8 bases remaining between them. Germline V gene data show CDR1 as SGDLS and CDR2 as YYNGEE. This CDR3 comprises 13 residues. As DNA, the CDR3 is TGTGCCAGCAGCGGGGGACTGACAGATACGCAGTATTTT. Translation gives CASSGGLTDTQYF. Full variable domain (missing parts from reference TRBV9 and TRBJ2-3): DSGVTQTPKHLITATGQRVTLRCSPRSGDLSVYWYQQSLDQGLQFLIQYYNGEERAKGNILERFSAQQFPDLHSELNLSSLELGDSALYFCASSGGLTDTQYFGPGTRLTVL.

This chain connects TRBV13 to TRBJ2-7; 7 bases fit TRBD1. This CDR3 is 15 amino acids long. Germline V lookup: CDR1 PRHDT, CDR2 FYEKMQ (reference sequence). The V and J ends lost 5 bases and 1 base, in that order; junction bases with no gene match: 8. The CDR3 protein is CASSPGQVLSYEQYF. The CDR3, as DNA: TGTGCCAGCAGCCCCGGACAGGTCCTTTCCTACGAGCAGTACTTC.

A few counts support this clone. The chain employs TRBV27 and TRBJ1-6; maybe TRBD1 (6 bases). This CDR3 region has 15 residues. V gave up 2 bases and J gave up 6 bases, with 11 bases separating them. Germline V gives CDR1 MNHEY, CDR2 SMNVEV (reference sequence). In DNA form, the CDR3 reads TGTGCCAGCAGTTTAGAGGGGGGGCGTAATTCACCCCTCCACTTT. Protein: CASSLEGGRNSPLHF.

The V and J genes are TRBV10-3 and TRBJ2-2, with a tentative D call TRBD1 (6 bases). This CDR3 has 16 amino acids. The V end lost 2 bases, the J end lost 6 bases, and 16 bases lay between the germline ends. Germline CDR1 reads ENHRY; CDR2 reads SYGVKD. The CDR3 DNA follows: TGTGCCATCAGTGAGGGGGACAAGATCGGTCCCGGGGAGCTGTTTTTT. It is translated as CAISEGDKIGPGELFF.

This clone was counted only a few times. The chain has TRBV29-1 and TRBJ2-7; D is perhaps TRBD2 (6 bases). The CDR3 spans 14 residues. Germline V gives CDR1 SQVTM, CDR2 ANQGSEA. The ends were cut back, 4 bases at V and 0 bases at J, with 13 bases in the middle. CDR3 loop: CSVGSGGTSYEQYF. The DNA for the CDR3 is TGCAGCGTTGGGTCCGGCGGGACCTCCTACGAGCAGTACTTC.

This rearrangement joins TRBV6-6 to TRBJ2-7, with 9 bases fitting TRBD1. Germline V gene lookup returns CDR1 MNHNY and CDR2 SVGAGI (reference sequence). Trimming cost V 5 bases and J 0 bases; bases outside gene matches: 5. The length of the CDR3 is 15 residues. The DNA of the CDR3 is TGTGCCAGCAGTGACCCGGGACAGGGCTCCTACGAGCAGTACTTC. As protein: CASSDPGQGSYEQYF.

The rearrangement links TRBV25-1 to TRBJ1-2; D is perhaps TRBD1 (5 bases). V dropped 6 bases and J dropped 4 bases, with 15 bases sitting between them. Germline-derived CDR1 and CDR2 are MGHDK and SYGVNS. This CDR3 is 14 amino acids long. The CDR3 protein is CASSLGADFYGYTF. In nucleotides, the CDR3 is TGTGCCAGCAGCCTTGGGGCCGATTTCTATGGCTACACCTTC.

The CDR3: CASSQGAGGYGYTF. CDR3 coding DNA: TGTGCCAGCAGCCAAGGAGCAGGGGGTTACGGCTACACCTTC. The chain employs TRBV14 and TRBJ1-2, with TRBD1 matching over 7 bases. J was trimmed by 8 bases and V by 1 base; bases with no gene match: 7. The V gene's germline CDR1 is SGHDN and CDR2 FVKESK. The CDR3 runs 14 residues.

The chain joins TRBV10-1 to TRBJ2-7, with D maybe TRBD2 (6 bases). This CDR3 region has 13 residues. The germline V gene has CDR1 WNHNN and CDR2 SYGVQD (reference sequence). V was clipped by 2 bases and J by 6 bases, with 11 bases between them. The CDR3 DNA reads TGCGCCAGCAGTGAGGGACTAACCTTCGAGCAGTACTTC. Translation gives CASSEGLTFEQYF.

The V call is TRBV5-8, the J call TRBJ2-1; TRBD2 matches 7 bases. The CDR3 has 14 residues. The junction had 9 bases not matched to a gene; V was cut back by 4 bases and J by 8 bases. Germline CDR1 and CDR2: SGHTS and YDEGEE. The CDR3 DNA reads as TGTGCCAGCAGCCCGGGACTCCGGGGGGATGAGCAGTTCTTC. This sequence encodes CASSPGLRGDEQFF. Complete variable domain (other parts from reference TRBV5-8 and TRBJ2-1): EAGVTQSPTHLIKTRGQQATLRCSPISGHTSVYWYQQALGLGLQFLLWYDEGEERNRGNFPPRFSGRQFPNYSSELNVNALELEDSALYLCASSPGLRGDEQFFGPGTRLTVL.

CDR3 protein: CASSSDRVISGYTF. As DNA, the CDR3 is TGTGCCAGCAGTTCTGACAGGGTTATTTCGGGCTACACCTTC. The chain employs TRBV6-1 and TRBJ1-2, with 7 bases identical to TRBD1. Trimming at V came to 5 bases and at J to 8 bases, leaving 11 bases not matched to a gene. This CDR3 contains 14 residues. Germline assignment: CDR1 MNHNS and CDR2 SASEGT.

The chain couples TRBV5-1 to TRBJ1-2; D not resolved. The CDR3 has 12 amino acids. V dropped 0 bases and J dropped 8 bases, with 8 bases sitting between them. Per the germline V gene, CDR1 is SGHRS and CDR2 is YFSETQ. CDR3 in DNA: TGCGCCAGCAGCTTGGGGGGAGACGGCTACACCTTC. It is translated as CASSLGGDGYTF.

V and J are TRBV6-5 and TRBJ2-2; tentatively, D is TRBD2 (6 bases). This CDR3 has 14 residues. Germline values: CDR1 MNHEY, CDR2 SVGAGI. The V end lost 7 bases, the J end lost 0 bases, and 9 bases lay between the germline ends. Written as DNA, the CDR3 is TGTGCCAGCAAGGAGGGTGCGAACACCGGGGAGCTGTTTTTT. Amino acids: CASKEGANTGELFF.

This clone was recorded once. The CDR3 region is CASRDSQGAGTEAFF. CDR3 nucleotide sequence: TGCGCCAGCAGGGACTCACAGGGGGCAGGGACTGAAGCTTTCTTT. This rearrangement joins TRBV4-1 to TRBJ1-1; 9 nucleotides line up with TRBD1. V dropped 6 bases and J dropped 5; count of bases not matched to a gene: 10. The CDR3 covers 15 residues. Germline V gene data show CDR1 as MGHRA and CDR2 as YSYEKL.

The rearrangement uses TRBV4-1 and TRBJ1-1, with D tentatively TRBD1 (5 bases). V lost 0 bases, J lost 3 bases, and 8 bases lay in between. The CDR3 contains 14 residues. The germline V gene has CDR1 MGHRA and CDR2 YSYEKL. The CDR3 loop reads CASSQDARDTEAFF. DNA for the CDR3: TGCGCCAGCAGCCAAGATGCCAGGGACACTGAAGCTTTCTTT.

The gene calls are TRBV6-6 and TRBJ1-1; the D is unclear. This CDR3 is built from 13 residues. Trimming stripped 2 bases from V and 10 bases from J, with 14 bases between. Looked up from germline, CDR1 is MNHNY and CDR2 is SVGAGI (reference sequence). CDR3 residues: CASSYEGGRLAFF. CDR3 nucleotides: TGTGCCAGCAGTTACGAAGGTGGCAGGCTAGCTTTCTTT.

This chain links TRBV10-3 with TRBJ1-3, with D unclear. The CDR3 is made up of 15 amino acids. Per the germline V gene, CDR1 is ENHRY and CDR2 is SYGVKD. The germline V and J ends were trimmed by 8 bases and 0 bases, with 14 bases remaining between them. This chain's CDR3 is CAIELSGVSGNTIYF. In DNA, the CDR3 is TGTGCCATCGAGCTTTCCGGGGTCTCTGGAAACACCATATATTTT.

CDR3 DNA: TGTGCCAGCAGTCCCGGACTAGCGGGGTACAATGAGCAGTTCTTC. It encodes CASSPGLAGYNEQFF. V gene TRBV6-5 combines with J gene TRBJ2-1, with TRBD2 matching over 12 bases. V lost 5 bases to trimming and J lost 4 bases; unmatched junction nucleotides: 3. This CDR3 contains 15 residues. The germline gives CDR1 MNHEY, CDR2 SVGAGI.

The V gene is TRBV30, the J gene TRBJ1-2; a weak D match, TRBD1 (5 bases). CDR1 is GTSNPN, CDR2 SVGIG, per germline (reference sequence). V lost 0 bases and J lost 5, with 7 bases in between. This CDR3 is 12 amino acids long. For the CDR3, the DNA is TGTGCCTGGAGTGTTCAGGGTTATGGCTACACCTTC. Translation: CAWSVQGYGYTF.

This chain connects TRBV7-6 to TRBJ1-5; a possible D gene is TRBD1 (6 bases). The germline CDR1 and CDR2 sequences are SGHVS and FNYEAQ. The CDR3 consists of 15 residues. The V end was cut by 5 bases, the J end by 7 bases, with 18 bases between. CDR3 sequence: CASSQRLGGLQPQHF. In nucleotides, the CDR3 is TGTGCCAGCAGCCAGAGGTTAGGGGGTTTGCAGCCCCAGCATTTT.

The V and J genes are TRBV23-1 and TRBJ1-4, with 7 bases fitting TRBD1. TRBV23-1 is an ORF, and what it does is uncertain. Trimming took 0 bases from V and 1 from J; bases not matched to a gene: 8. The CDR3 extends over 18 amino acids. CDR3 in amino acids: CASSQSSGTELTNEKLFF. CDR3 nucleotide sequence: TGCGCCAGCAGTCAATCCAGTGGGACAGAATTAACTAATGAAAAACTGTTTTTT.

On this clone itself: Mismatch with germline at one junction end may stem from a read error. Distinct nucleotide sequences in the sample also encode this CDR3. V usage is TRBV5-1 and J usage is TRBJ1-5; no definite D call. This CDR3 contains 15 residues. Germline V CDR1 and CDR2: SGHRS, YFSETQ. CDR3 sequence (DNA): TGCGCCAGCAGCTTGGATGCGGATAGCAATCAGCCTCAGCATTTT. Amino acids: CASSLDADSNQPQHF.